The 27 T cell receptor beta chains below were found in one sample sequenced in a study of T cell responses to AZD1222 COVID-19 vaccine (dated by TCRdb to about 2021). Interpreted using the paper, the time point label stands for: baseline before first vaccination. The library was generated by the immunoSEQ multiplex PCR assay. Here the immuneACCESS table is served through TCRdb, limited to in-frame sequences with V and J called. Missing clones are a known gap in these copies; in checked studies unresolved V genes cover under half, and the rest lacks a known reason. The sample includes some 130,000 clones, with around 86% observed a single time. Just under 6.5% of the sample lies in the top ten. The specimen was peripheral blood, collected on day 0 of AZD1222 vaccination. These receptors were collected from an adult in good health.

The chain is built from TRBV5-1 and TRBJ2-3; D is unresolved. There are 11 residues in the CDR3. V gave up 6 bases and J gave up 5 bases, with 7 bases separating them. Per germline, CDR1 SGHRS and CDR2 YFSETQ. DNA of the CDR3: TGCGCCAGCAAGCAGGAAGATACGCAGTATTTT. Translated: CASKQEDTQYF.

This rearrangement joins TRBV3-1 (or the pseudogene TRBV3-2) to TRBJ1-3; 7 bases match TRBD1. The CDR3 covers 16 residues. V lost 2 bases to trimming and J lost 4 bases; unmatched junction nucleotides: 8. Germline values: CDR1 LGHDT, CDR2 YNNKEL (reference sequence). In DNA, the CDR3 is TGTGCCAGCAGCCAATATCTGACAGGGATGGGAAACACCATATATTTT. Amino acids: CASSQYLTGMGNTIYF.

On this clone: The junction differs from germline at one of its ends, possibly a read error. V usage is TRBV12-3 or TRBV12-4 and J usage is TRBJ2-7; D might be TRBD2 (5 bases). The CDR3 has 13 residues. Here the CDR3 DNA reads TGTGCCAGCAGTTTGGCTAGCTCCCACGAGCAGTACTTC. It encodes CASSLASSHEQYF.

V gene TRBV27 combines with J gene TRBJ1-2, with D uncertain. The V and J ends lost 8 bases and 5 bases respectively, with 9 bases between them. CDR3 length: 11 amino acids. Germline lookup yields CDR1 MNHEY and CDR2 SMNVEV (reference sequence). The chain's CDR3 is CASLRRYGYTF. The CDR3 nucleotides are TGTGCCAGCCTCCGACGATATGGCTACACCTTC.

The chain combines TRBV4-3 with TRBJ2-5; D call uncertain. Germline lookup yields CDR1 LGHNA and CDR2 YSLEER. CDR3 length: 16 amino acids. Trimming took off 0 bases at V and 4 bases at J, with 15 bases between the two ends. The CDR3 nucleotides read TGCGCCAGCAGCCAAGATCAGGATTCCCCTGGAGAGACCCAGTACTTC. The encoded protein is CASSQDQDSPGETQYF.

V usage is TRBV28 and J usage is TRBJ1-3; 9 bases are a match to TRBD1. V lost 6 bases to trimming and J lost 2 bases; unmatched junction nucleotides: 2. The CDR3 length is 14 residues. Germline V gene data show CDR1 as MDHEN and CDR2 as SYDVKM. The chain's CDR3 is CASRQGAAGNTIYF. The CDR3 nucleotides are TGTGCCAGCAGACAGGGGGCGGCTGGAAACACCATATATTTT.

The chain combines TRBV7-8 with TRBJ2-5; no definite D call. This CDR3 region has 12 residues. Germline V gene sequence: CDR1 SGHVS, CDR2 FQNEAQ. Trimming removed 5 bases from V and 0 bases from J, with 4 bases in between. The chain's CDR3 is CASSQYQETQYF. The CDR3 DNA reads TGTGCCAGCAGCCAATACCAAGAGACCCAGTACTTC. Using reference TRBV7-8 and TRBJ2-5 for the parts outside the CDR3, the full variable domain is GAGVSQSPRYKVAKRGQDVALRCDPISGHVSLFWYQQALGQGPEFLTYFQNEAQLDKSGLPSDRFFAERPEGSVSTLKIQRTQQEDSAVYLCASSQYQETQYFGPGTRLLVL.

This clone has a single count. V and J are TRBV7-2 and TRBJ2-7; D may be TRBD1 (6 bases). The CDR3 is 14 amino acids. From germline, CDR1 is SGHTA and CDR2 FQGNSA. The V end was cut by 5 bases, the J end by 1 base, with 12 bases between. CDR3 nucleotides: TGTGCCAGCAGCCACTGGGGGCTATCCTACGAGCAGTACTTC. Its protein product is CASSHWGLSYEQYF.

The chain recombines TRBV15 with TRBJ1-6, with TRBD1 matching over 7 bases. The CDR3 is 15 amino acids. From germline, CDR1 is LNHNV and CDR2 YYDKDF (reference sequence). After removal of 0 bases from V and 9 bases from J, the junction contained 5 bases not matched to a gene. CDR3 loop: CATSRERGLISPLHF. The CDR3 nucleotides read TGTGCCACCAGCAGAGAGAGGGGGCTGATTTCACCCCTCCACTTT.

V gene TRBV6-5 combines with J gene TRBJ1-6, with 8 nucleotides matching TRBD1. CDR1 is MNHEY and CDR2 is SVGAGI in the germline V gene. This CDR3 has 16 residues. Unmatched junction bases numbered 11, after V lost 3 bases and J lost 10 bases. The CDR3 spells CASSYFDRGSPSPLHF. CDR3 DNA sequence: TGTGCCAGCAGTTATTTCGACAGGGGATCTCCATCACCCCTCCACTTT.

In DNA, the CDR3 is TGTGCCAGCAGAGATACGACTCGACAAGAGACCCAGTACTTC. Its protein is CASRDTTRQETQYF. The chain joins TRBV3-1 (or the pseudogene TRBV3-2) to TRBJ2-5; D is unclear. CDR1 and CDR2 from the germline V gene are LGHDT and YNNKEL (reference sequence). V was trimmed by 6 bases and J by 2 bases, leaving 13 bases between them. CDR3 size: 14 residues.

The chain recombines TRBV2 with TRBJ2-3, with D possibly TRBD1 on 5 matching bases. From germline, CDR1 is SNHLY and CDR2 FYNNEI. This CDR3 contains 18 residues. The V and J ends lost 6 bases and 1 base respectively, with 23 bases between them. Here the CDR3 DNA reads TGTGCCAGCAGCGACGGCATTCGACAGCCCTGGGGCACAGATACGCAGTATTTT. Protein product: CASSDGIRQPWGTDTQYF.

The gene calls are TRBV19 and TRBJ1-4; the match to TRBD1 covers 7 bases. The CDR3 sequence is 13 residues long. CDR1 and CDR2 from the germline V gene are LNHDA and SQIVND (reference sequence). With V trimmed by 7 bases and J by 8 bases, 7 bases remained unmatched. The DNA of the CDR3 is TGTGCCAGTAACTCCGGGACAGCGGAAAAACTGTTTTTT. The encoded protein is CASNSGTAEKLFF. Complete variable domain (other parts from reference TRBV19 and TRBJ1-4): DGGITQSPKYLFRKEGQNVTLSCEQNLNHDAMYWYRQDPGQGLRLIYYSQIVNDFQKGDIAEGYSVSREKKESFPLTVTSAQKNPTAFYLCASNSGTAEKLFFGSGTQLSVL.

The chain links TRBV30 to TRBJ1-5; D is uncertain. The CDR3 has 15 residues. Germline lookup yields CDR1 GTSNPN and CDR2 SVGIG (reference sequence). Trimming took off 0 bases at V and 5 bases at J, with 14 bases between the two ends. CDR3 protein: CAWSVRTAPDQPQHF. CDR3 DNA sequence: TGTGCCTGGAGTGTCCGAACCGCACCCGATCAGCCCCAGCATTTT.

The chain recombines TRBV6-5 with TRBJ2-2; TRBD2 might be the D (6 bases). The germline V gene encodes CDR1 MNHEY and CDR2 SVGAGI. The CDR3 consists of 15 residues. V was shortened by 7 bases and J by 2 bases, with 14 bases between the two germline ends. CDR3: CASTRDLDNTGELFF. The DNA of the CDR3 is TGTGCCAGCACCCGGGACTTAGATAACACCGGGGAGCTGTTTTTT.

The chain recombines TRBV9 with TRBJ1-3; no firm D call. Trimming took off 1 base at V and 1 base at J, with 9 bases between the two ends. CDR1 and CDR2 from the germline V gene are SGDLS and YYNGEE. This CDR3 has 15 amino acids. CDR3: CASSVSSDSGNTIYF. The CDR3 DNA is TGTGCCAGCAGCGTATCCAGCGATTCTGGAAACACCATATATTTT.

The rearrangement joins TRBV7-9 to TRBJ1-6; TRBD1 matches at 9 bases. Germline V CDR1 and CDR2: SEHNR, FQNEAQ (reference sequence). With 5 bases clipped from V and 7 bases from J, the junction kept 3 bases outside the gene matches. The CDR3 has 14 residues. CDR3 sequence (DNA): TGTGCCAGCAGCAAGGACAGGGGCAATTCACCCCTCCACTTT. It yields the protein CASSKDRGNSPLHF.

This clone is a singleton in its sample. V gene TRBV6-2 or TRBV6-3 combines with J gene TRBJ1-5, with D uncertain. With 2 bases removed from V and 7 bases from J, the gap between germline ends came to 9 bases. Germline lookup yields CDR1 MNHEY and CDR2 SVGEGT. The CDR3 loop spans 13 amino acids. The CDR3: CASSYRELQPQHF. The CDR3 DNA reads as TGTGCCAGCAGTTACCGGGAGCTGCAGCCCCAGCATTTT.

This clone was seen once. This sequence joins TRBV7-9 and TRBJ1-3; maybe TRBD1 (6 bases). With 5 bases removed from V and 4 bases from J, the gap between germline ends came to 15 bases. CDR3 size: 15 residues. CDR1 is SEHNR, CDR2 FQNEAQ, per germline (reference sequence). The CDR3: CASSPGGFPGNTIYF. CDR3 in DNA: TGTGCCAGCAGCCCCGGGGGCTTTCCCGGAAACACCATATATTTT.

The rearrangement uses TRBV5-6 and TRBJ1-2; D is uncertain. V dropped 3 bases and J dropped 8 bases, with 20 bases sitting between them. CDR1 is SGHDT and CDR2 is YYEEEE in the germline V gene. The CDR3 loop spans 15 amino acids. CDR3 amino acids: CASSSPTGPPGGYTF. CDR3 bases: TGTGCCAGCAGCTCACCCACCGGACCTCCCGGGGGCTACACCTTC.

A single count supports this clone. V and J are TRBV30 and TRBJ2-7; the D gene is possibly TRBD1 (6 bases). Trimming cost V 2 bases and J 1 base, with 12 bases left between them. There are 14 residues in the CDR3. CDR1 and CDR2 (germline): GTSNPN, SVGIG (reference sequence). For the CDR3, the DNA is TGTGCCTGGAGTAGGGACACCATATCCTACGAGCAGTACTTC. Encoded protein: CAWSRDTISYEQYF.

In this sample, this clone turned up a few times. The genes are TRBV29-1 and TRBJ1-1; D gene ambiguous. Germline values: CDR1 SQVTM, CDR2 ANQGSEA. The V end was cut by 7 bases, the J end by 6 bases, with 12 bases between. The CDR3 spans 11 residues. The CDR3, as DNA: TGCAGCGCCAGACACGTTTCTGAAGCTTTCTTT. Translating gives CSARHVSEAFF.

This chain links TRBV30 with TRBJ2-7, with 7 bases matching TRBD1. The CDR3 has 13 amino acids. V shed 3 bases, J shed 0 bases, and the junction held 2 bases outside the gene matches. Germline CDR1 reads GTSNPN; CDR2 reads SVGIG (reference sequence). The CDR3 protein is CAWRNRGSYEQYF. The CDR3 bases are TGTGCCTGGAGGAACAGGGGCTCCTACGAGCAGTACTTC.

The chain links TRBV19 to TRBJ1-6; unclear D gene. The germline V gene encodes CDR1 LNHDA and CDR2 SQIVND (reference sequence). V shed 5 bases and J shed 10 bases, with 12 bases lying between them. This CDR3 is 13 amino acids long. The CDR3 protein is CASSYAGSSPLHF. The CDR3 DNA reads TGTGCCAGTAGTTACGCAGGTTCCTCACCCCTCCACTTT. Using reference TRBV19 and TRBJ1-6 for the parts outside the CDR3, the full variable domain is DGGITQSPKYLFRKEGQNVTLSCEQNLNHDAMYWYRQDPGQGLRLIYYSQIVNDFQKGDIAEGYSVSREKKESFPLTVTSAQKNPTAFYLCASSYAGSSPLHFGNGTRLTVT.

V usage is TRBV30 and J usage is TRBJ2-3; either TRBD1 or TRBD2 may fit D (5 bases each). The V end was cut by 4 bases, the J end by 5 bases, with 19 bases between. This CDR3 has 15 amino acids. In germline, CDR1 is GTSNPN, CDR2 SVGIG (reference sequence). CDR3 amino acids: CAWMWSGGLGDTQYF. The CDR3 DNA reads as TGTGCCTGGATGTGGAGTGGGGGTTTGGGAGATACGCAGTATTTT. The full variable domain, with the rest looked up from reference TRBV30 and TRBJ2-3, is SQTIHQWPATLVQPVGSPLSLECTVEGTSNPNLYWYRQAAGRGLQLLFYSVGIGQISSEVPQNLSASRPQDRQFILSSKKLLLSDSGFYLCAWMWSGGLGDTQYFGPGTRLTVL.

This clone has only one observation. The CDR3 nucleotides read TGTGCCAGTAACCCCTCCGGCTCCTACAATGAGCAGTTCTTC. Translated, it gives CASNPSGSYNEQFF. This chain joins TRBV19 and TRBJ2-1; D is uncertain. CDR3 length equals 14 residues. Trimming removed 7 bases at V and 0 bases at J, with 10 bases between. Germline assignment: CDR1 LNHDA and CDR2 SQIVND (reference sequence).

V gene TRBV19 combines with J gene TRBJ1-2, with a weak D call TRBD1 (6 bases). V lost 7 bases to trimming and J lost 5 bases, with 14 bases between them. Per the germline V gene, CDR1 is LNHDA and CDR2 is SQIVND (reference sequence). CDR3 length equals 13 residues. CDR3 amino acids: CASMEGQGYGYTF. CDR3 DNA: TGTGCCAGTATGGAGGGCCAGGGGTATGGCTACACCTTC.